These T cell receptor beta chains were read from a single sample in a study of chemoradiotherapy in HPV16-positive cancers. Data came from immunoSEQ multiplex PCR; TCRdb stores just in-frame clones and leaves some out. The table records about 17,000 clones, around 92% of them present only once. This specimen consisted of blood, obtained from a patient who underwent chemoradiotherapy. These receptors came from a human donor with HPV-associated anogenital cancer. CDR3s include the opening cysteine and the closing phenylalanine or tryptophan. A D gene is named only where the DNA matches it firmly. Size tells how often a clone was seen (once, few, many) or the class of an expanded clone, and some rows leave it out.

d_call j_call clone_size v_call cdr3_nt cdr3_aa
- TRBJ1-5 once TRBV14 TGTGCCAGCAGCCGCACTATCAATCAGCCCCAGCATTTT CASSRTINQPQHF
- TRBJ2-7 - TRBV28 TGTGCCAGCAGTTCCGAAACCCACGAGCAGTACTTC CASSSETHEQYF
- TRBJ2-3 - TRBV15 TGTGCCACCAGCAGGCAGGGATTCACGCAGTATTTT CATSRQGFTQYF
- TRBJ1-1 - TRBV10-3 TGTGCCATCACCAACCAAGTCTCCGGGACTGCCCTTAATAGTGAAGCTTTCTTT CAITNQVSGTALNSEAFF
- TRBJ2-7 - TRBV4-1 TGCGCCAGCAGCCAAAACGTACGGAGCTACGAGCAGTACTTC CASSQNVRSYEQYF
- TRBJ2-1 once TRBV28 TGTGCCAGCAGTTTATGGGGGGTTAGAGGGGAAAGCTCCTACAATGAGCAGTTCTTC CASSLWGVRGESSYNEQFF
TRBD1 TRBJ1-2 - TRBV27 TGTGCCAGCCGGACAGGGGTGGGATCGGGCTACACCTTC CASRTGVGSGYTF
TRBD2 TRBJ2-4 - TRBV6-5 TGTGCCAGCAGTTGGGGGGGGAGCAAAAACATTCAGTACTTC CASSWGGSKNIQYF
- TRBJ2-5 once TRBV5-1 TGCGCCAGCAGCTTGGGCGGGGGCCCCCAAGAGACCCAGTACTTC CASSLGGGPQETQYF
TRBD2 TRBJ2-7 - TRBV13 TGTGCCAGCAGCTTAGGGTCTAGCGGGGTCTACGAGCAGTACTTC CASSLGSSGVYEQYF
TRBD2 TRBJ2-3 - TRBV6-4 TGTGCCAGCAGTGAAACAGCGGGGTCCGGCACAGATACGCAGTATTTT CASSETAGSGTDTQYF
TRBD2 TRBJ2-5 - TRBV2 TGTGCCAGAACCGGGACTAGCGGGGGGTGGTGGCAAGAGACCCAGTACTTC CARTGTSGGWWQETQYF
- TRBJ2-1 - TRBV5-5 TGTGCCAGCATTATAGACTTCTCCTCCAGCTACAATGAGCAGTTCTTC CASIIDFSSSYNEQFF
TRBD2 TRBJ2-1 - TRBV6-4 TGTGCCAGCAGTGAATTTAGCGGGAGCGCAAATGAGCAGTTCTTC CASSEFSGSANEQFF
- TRBJ2-3 - TRBV19 TGTGCCAGTAGTCCCCTTAGGGAGAAGGCAGATACGCAGTATTTT CASSPLREKADTQYF
TRBD1 TRBJ2-7 - TRBV28 TGTGCCAGCAGTTCCCCCGGGGGGACAGGGGGGGACGAGCGGTACTTC CASSSPGGTGGDERYF
- TRBJ2-2 - TRBV5-1 TGCGCCAGCAGCCGGGACGGATCGAACACCGGGGAGCTGTTTTTT CASSRDGSNTGELFF
- TRBJ2-3 - TRBV6-6 TGTGCCAGCACCCTTAGCGGAGATACGCAGTATTTT CASTLSGDTQYF
- TRBJ2-1 - TRBV2 TGTGCCAGCAGGAGAGAGGCGCCGGAGGAGCAGTTCTTC CASRREAPEEQFF
- TRBJ2-1 - TRBV5-4 TGTGCCAGCAGCTTGCAGTCTGGGGCTTCCTACAATGAGCAGTTCTTC CASSLQSGASYNEQFF
TRBD1 TRBJ1-6 - TRBV7-9 TGTGCCAGCAGCTTAGGGACAGGGGGCGGGGATTCACCCCTCCACTTT CASSLGTGGGDSPLHF
- TRBJ1-2 few TRBV5-6 TGTGCCAGCAGCCTCGAATCTAGGCGAGGCTACACCTTC CASSLESRRGYTF
- TRBJ2-1 once TRBV19 TGTGCCAGTAGTATAGATCGTGGGTATGAAGAAATGAATGAGCAGTTCTTC CASSIDRGYEEMNEQFF
- TRBJ2-1 - TRBV5-6 TGTGCCAGCAGCTTGTTGCTGAGGTCCTACAATGAGCAGTTCTTC CASSLLLRSYNEQFF
- TRBJ1-5 - TRBV19 TGTGCCAGTAGCCGAGAAGGAGGGGGGGGCAATCAGCCCCAGCATTTT CASSREGGGGNQPQHF
- TRBJ2-7 - TRBV7-8 TGTGCCAGCAGTCAAGGAAGGTACGAGCAGTACTTC CASSQGRYEQYF
- TRBJ1-1 few TRBV9 TGTGCCAGCAGCGTAGTAGGGGACACTGAAGCTTTCTTT CASSVVGDTEAFF